This T cell receptor (beta chain) derives from a study of cytomegalovirus exposure and HLA in healthy donors. Study results and caveats: In a later analysis, TCR beta V- and J-gene trimming showed a link to a missense DCLRE1C variant. Specificity for CMV antigens was confirmed in vitro for a few of the CMV-associated chains. Analysis was performed later, and it showed HLA-associated TCR beta chains to be more clonally expanded than equally common others.

Regarding this clone: The antigen is unknown.

The PCR contained 60 Vbeta and 13 Jbeta primers. TCRdb's copy holds only in-frame clones and misses some; the assay was immunoSEQ multiplex PCR. Found here are under 150,000 clones, about 79% of them singletons; the top ten hold 2.5%. Germline V gene sequence: CDR1 SGHAT, CDR2 FQNNGV. The CDR3 is made up of 12 amino acids. V lost 1 base and J 6 bases, leaving 7 bases between the germline ends. This receptor was obtained from a male donor in good health and CMV-seronegative. This sequence joins TRBV11-2 and TRBJ2-7; no reliable D call. The sample was PBMCs. CDR3 protein: CASSLGAAEQYF. In DNA form, the CDR3 reads TGTGCCAGCAGCTTAGGAGCCGCCGAGCAGTACTTC.